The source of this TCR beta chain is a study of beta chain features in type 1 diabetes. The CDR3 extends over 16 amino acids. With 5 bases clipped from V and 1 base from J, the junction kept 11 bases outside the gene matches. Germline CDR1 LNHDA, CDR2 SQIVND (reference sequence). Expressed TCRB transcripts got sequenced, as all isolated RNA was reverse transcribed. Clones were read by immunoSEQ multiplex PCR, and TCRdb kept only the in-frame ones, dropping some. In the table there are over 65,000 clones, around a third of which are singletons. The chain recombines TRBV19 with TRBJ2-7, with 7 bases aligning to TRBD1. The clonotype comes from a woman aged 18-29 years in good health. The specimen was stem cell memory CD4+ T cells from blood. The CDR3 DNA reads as TGTGCCAGTAGTTCGGGACAGTTGGCCCCTTCCTACGAGCAGTACTTC. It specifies CASSSGQLAPSYEQYF.